The clone carrying this T cell receptor (beta chain) showed up many times. The antigen is undetermined. Read sequence stops 3 residues before the CDR3 end, and the germline J gene provides the missing end. The sample carries other DNA sequences with the same CDR3. The CDR3 loop spans 12 amino acids. Germline CDR1 GTSNPN, CDR2 SVGIG (reference sequence). This sample was taken from a study of T cell clonality in common variable immunodeficiency. Points from the study as a whole: In common variable immunodeficiency, TCR beta chains reportedly carried fewer deletions and N-nucleotide insertions.

Data came from immunoSEQ multiplex PCR; TCRdb stores just in-frame clones and leaves some out. This record lists over 45,000 clones, none seen once only, and the top ten clones contain about 1.7%. V gene TRBV30 combines with J gene TRBJ1-2; 7 bases match TRBD1. This TCR was sampled from a person aged 18 to 75 in good health. Specimen: peripheral blood mononuclear cells. The chain's CDR3 is CASDRDGKGYTF. CDR3 DNA (partial): TGTGCCAGTGACAGGGATGGTAAGGGC.